The clone carrying this TCR beta chain was counted only a few times. These data come from a study of T cells in Graves' hyperthyroidism and ophthalmopathy. Researchers amplified the TCR beta CDR3 regions from RNA transcripts. A set of HTBI primers served as the primers for a first-round RT-PCR of the TCR CDR3. TCRdb analysed the multiplex PCR reads with MiXCR anew, one entry per CDR3 protein. The sample has about 690,000 distinct CDR3 sequences, about 18% seen once. This CDR3 region has 14 residues. Per germline, CDR1 MDHEN and CDR2 SYDVKM. V was pared by 4 bases and J by 4 bases, with 14 bases between.

The source of this sequence is a man aged 50 or older with Graves' hyperthyroidism. Sequencing was done on a sample of blood. This chain links TRBV28 with TRBJ2-7, with D perhaps matching TRBD2 (6 bases). Written as DNA, the CDR3 is TGTGCCAGCAGTTGGACCGGGACTCAGTACGAGCAGTACTTC. It yields the protein CASSWTGTQYEQYF.